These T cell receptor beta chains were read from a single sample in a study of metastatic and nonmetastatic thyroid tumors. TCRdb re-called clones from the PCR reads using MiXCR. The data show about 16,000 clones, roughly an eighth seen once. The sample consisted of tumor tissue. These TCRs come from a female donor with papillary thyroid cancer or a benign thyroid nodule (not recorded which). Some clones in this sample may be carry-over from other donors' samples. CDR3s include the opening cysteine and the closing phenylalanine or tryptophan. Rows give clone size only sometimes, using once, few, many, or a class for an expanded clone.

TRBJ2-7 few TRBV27 CASSSRLAGGTDEQYF
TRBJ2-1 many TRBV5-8 CASSFPIRRHWDRGSYNEQFF
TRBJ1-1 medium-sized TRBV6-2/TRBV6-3 CASSRQLLFMGTEAFF
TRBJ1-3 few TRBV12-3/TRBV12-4 CASSFRSGNGNTIYF
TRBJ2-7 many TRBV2 CASSEVRTYEQYF
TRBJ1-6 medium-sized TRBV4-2 CASSQDVPGGNSPLHF
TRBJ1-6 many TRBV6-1 CASRSGEGRVNNSPLHF
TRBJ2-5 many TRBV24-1 CATSQGWETQYF
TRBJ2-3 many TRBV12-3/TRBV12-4 CASSLQLGADTQYF
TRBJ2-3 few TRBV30 CAWEDWVGTDTQYF
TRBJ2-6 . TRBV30 CAWSGAGANVLTF
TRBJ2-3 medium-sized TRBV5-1 CASSSGTSGGRVTDTQYF
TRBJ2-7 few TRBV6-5 CASSYSGQGAYEQYF
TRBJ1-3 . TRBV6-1 CASALGSWGGNTIYF
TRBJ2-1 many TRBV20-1 CSARAEEWQFF
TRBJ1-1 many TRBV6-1 CASSIRLDTEAFF
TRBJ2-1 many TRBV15 CATSTVLTEQFF
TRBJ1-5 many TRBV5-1 CASSLSGQLNQPQHF
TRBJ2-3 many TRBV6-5 CASSYLGLAGGVDTQYF
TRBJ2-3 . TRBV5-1 CASSFLAPTDTQYF
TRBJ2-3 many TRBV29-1 CSVGTISTDTQYF
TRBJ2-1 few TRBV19 CASSIPVHNEQFF
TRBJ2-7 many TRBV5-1 CASSHGTNPYEQYF
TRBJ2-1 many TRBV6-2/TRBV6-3 CASSSLFQATLAYNEQFF
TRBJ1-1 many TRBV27 CASSLRNTEAFF
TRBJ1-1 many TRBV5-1 CASSWGTGNTEAFF
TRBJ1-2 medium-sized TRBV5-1 CASSREQQGWVDGYTF
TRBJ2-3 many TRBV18 CASSPQRELGTDTQYF
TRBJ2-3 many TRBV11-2 CASSPEADTQYF
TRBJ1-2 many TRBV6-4 CASRGRGSGYTF
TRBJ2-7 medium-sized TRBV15 CATSGHRQGRYEQYF
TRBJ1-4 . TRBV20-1 CSARDRDRGGEKLFF
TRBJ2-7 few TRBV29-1 CSVAETSYEQYF
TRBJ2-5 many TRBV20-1 CSARRRAGLAQETQYF